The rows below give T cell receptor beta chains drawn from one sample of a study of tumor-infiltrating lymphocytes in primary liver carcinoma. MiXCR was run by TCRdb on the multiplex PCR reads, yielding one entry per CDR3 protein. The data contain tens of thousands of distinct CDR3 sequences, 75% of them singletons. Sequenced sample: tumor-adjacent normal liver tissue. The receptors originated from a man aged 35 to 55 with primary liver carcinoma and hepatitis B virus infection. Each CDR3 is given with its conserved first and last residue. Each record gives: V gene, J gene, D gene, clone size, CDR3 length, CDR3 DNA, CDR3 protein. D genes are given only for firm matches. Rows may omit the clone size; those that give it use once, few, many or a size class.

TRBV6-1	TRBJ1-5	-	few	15	TGTGCCAGCATTAAAGCGGGACACCCTAATCAGCCCCAGCATTTT	CASIKAGHPNQPQHF
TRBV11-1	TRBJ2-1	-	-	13	TGTGCCAGCAGCTTTTCTGAAATCCATGAGCAGTTCTTC	CASSFSEIHEQFF
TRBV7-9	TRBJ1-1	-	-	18	TGTGCCAGCAGCTTAGGCCAACTCCGTCTGGGACCGAACACTGAAGCTTTCTTT	CASSLGQLRLGPNTEAFF
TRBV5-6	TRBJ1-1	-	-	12	TGTGCCAGCAGCTTTCACTGCACTGAAGCTTTCTTT	CASSFHCTEAFF
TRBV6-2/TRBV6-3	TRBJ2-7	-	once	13	TGTGTCAGCAGTTTGGAGGCTACCTACGAGCGGTACTTC	CVSSLEATYERYF
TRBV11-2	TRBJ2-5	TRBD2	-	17	TGTACCAGCAGCTCAAGACTAGCGGGTGACTCGAGCGAGAGCCAGTATTTC	CTSSSRLAGDSSESQYF
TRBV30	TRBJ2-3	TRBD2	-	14	TGTGCCTGGAGTGGACTAGCGGGATCTGATACGCAGTATTTT	CAWSGLAGSDTQYF
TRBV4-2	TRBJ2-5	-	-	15	TGTGCCAGCAGCCAAGACCTGGGACCAGTGGAGACCCAGCACTTC	CASSQDLGPVETQHF
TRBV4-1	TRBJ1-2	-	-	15	TGCGTCAGCAGCCAAGAGCGGGCAGGAAACTATGACTACACCTTC	CVSSQERAGNYDYTF
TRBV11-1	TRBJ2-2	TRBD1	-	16	TGCGCCAGCTGCTTACGATCGGGACAGAACACCGGGGAGCTTTTTTTT	CASCLRSGQNTGELFF
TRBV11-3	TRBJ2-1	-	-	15	TGTGTCAGCAGTCGGGGACGCAACGAAGACAATGAGCAGTTCTTC	CVSSRGRNEDNEQFF
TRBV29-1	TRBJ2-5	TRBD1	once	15	TGTAGCGTTGAAGCGGACAGGGGGCGACCAGAGACCCAGAACTTC	CSVEADRGRPETQNF
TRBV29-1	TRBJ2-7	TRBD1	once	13	TGCAGCGTGGAGGCTGACAGGGACTACGAGCAGTACTTC	CSVEADRDYEQYF
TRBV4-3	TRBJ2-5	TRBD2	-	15	TGCGCCAACAGCCGATATCTAGCGGAGGAGGAGACCCAGTACTTC	CANSRYLAEEETQYF
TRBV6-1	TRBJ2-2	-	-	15	TGTGCCAGCAGTCCCCTATTGGGAGAAACCGGGGAGCTGTTTTTT	CASSPLLGETGELFF
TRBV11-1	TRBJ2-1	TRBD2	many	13	TGTGCCAGCAGCGCGGGAGGGCCGAATGAGCAGTTCTTC	CASSAGGPNEQFF
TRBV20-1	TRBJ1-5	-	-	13	TGCAGTGCACACCAACAGGGTAGGCAGCCCCAGCATTTT	CSAHQQGRQPQHF
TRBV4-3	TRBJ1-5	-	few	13	TGCGCCAGCAGCCAGTCAGGGGAGCAGCCCCAGCATTTT	CASSQSGEQPQHF
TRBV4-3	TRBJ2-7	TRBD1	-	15	TGCGCCAGCAGGCAAGATACGGGGACAGCAGACACGGAGTATTTC	CASRQDTGTADTEYF
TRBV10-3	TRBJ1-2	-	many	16	TGTGCCATCAGTTTGAAGGGCGACAGTCCCTCAGGAGGCTACACCTTC	CAISLKGDSPSGGYTF
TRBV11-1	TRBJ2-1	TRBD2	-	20	TGTGCCAGCAACATAGGAAAGACTAGCGGGGCCTCACGGTTCGGCATTGAGCAGCTCTTC	CASNIGKTSGASRFGIEQLF
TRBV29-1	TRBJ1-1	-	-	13	TGCAGCGCTCTACAAGGGGCTAACGCTGAAGCTTCCTTT	CSALQGANAEASF
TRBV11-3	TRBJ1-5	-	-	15	TGTGCGAGCAGCACAGATCTGGGGGTGGCTCAGCCCCAGCATTTT	CASSTDLGVAQPQHF
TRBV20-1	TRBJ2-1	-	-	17	TGCAGTGCTAGCTTACCCCCTGCGGGACTCTCCTACAATGAGCAGTTCTTC	CSASLPPAGLSYNEQFF
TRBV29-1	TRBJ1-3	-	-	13	TGCAGCGTGGTAACTAACTATGGTAACACCATATATTTT	CSVVTNYGNTIYF
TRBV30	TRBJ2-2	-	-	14	TGTGCCTTGAGTACAGGTGATTTCACCGAGGAGCTGTTTTTT	CALSTGDFTEELFF
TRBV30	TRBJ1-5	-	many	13	TGTGCCTGTGCGTCCGCAGCCAATCAGCCCCAGCATTTT	CACASAANQPQHF
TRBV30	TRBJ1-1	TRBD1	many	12	TGTGCCAGACAGGGTTCGAACACTGAAGCTTTCTTT	CARQGSNTEAFF
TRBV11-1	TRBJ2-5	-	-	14	TGTGCCAGCGGCCTACACAGGGACCAAGATACCAAGTACTTC	CASGLHRDQDTKYF
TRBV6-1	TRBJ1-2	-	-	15	TGTGCCAGCAGTACGCGGGATAAGGGAGGCGATGGCTACACCTTC	CASSTRDKGGDGYTF
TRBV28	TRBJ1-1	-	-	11	TGTGCCAGCAGATTAGGATATGGAGCTCTCTTT	CASRLGYGALF